Shown below are 11 T cell receptor beta chains from a single sample sequenced in a study of shared clonotypes between healthy human individuals. Naive CD8 isolation took CD45RO-negative cells positively selected for CCR7 and excluded terminally differentiated effector memory CD45RA+ cells. Some clones are missing from TCRdb's copy, which holds only in-frame ones; the method was immunoSEQ multiplex PCR. The table includes fewer than 700,000 clones, roughly 96% detected once. Sequenced input: naive CD8+ T cells sorted from blood. The receptors were sampled from a woman aged 25-40 years in good health.

This sequence joins TRBV11-2 and TRBJ2-5; no clear D gene. TRBJ2-7 explains the end of the DNA better; the J call may be wrong. The CDR3 is 14 residues long. The germline V gene has CDR1 SGHAT and CDR2 FQNNGV. The CDR3 DNA follows: TGTGCCAGCAGCTTACTGTCGCCCACCTACGAGCAGTACTTC. Its protein is CASSLLSPTYEQYF.

The chain combines TRBV14 with TRBJ1-1; D is ambiguous. Germline assignment: CDR1 SGHDN and CDR2 FVKESK. The CDR3 has 13 residues. V was clipped by 5 bases and J by 1 base, with 8 bases between them. The CDR3 DNA sequence: TGTGCCAGCAGCTTGGGTCGGAACACTGAAGCTTTCTTT. Its protein product is CASSLGRNTEAFF. Full variable domain (outside the CDR3, taken from reference TRBV14 and TRBJ1-1): EAGVTQFPSHSVIEKGQTVTLRCDPISGHDNLYWYRRVMGKEIKFLLHFVKESKQDESGMPNNRFLAERTGGTYSTLKVQPAELEDSGVYFCASSLGRNTEAFFGQGTRLTVV.

The chain has TRBV28 and TRBJ1-5, with 7 bases aligning to TRBD1. The CDR3 loop spans 14 amino acids. With 0 bases clipped from V and 7 bases from J, the junction kept 3 bases outside the gene matches. The V gene's germline CDR1 is MDHEN and CDR2 SYDVKM. The CDR3 region has the DNA TGTGCCAGCAGTTTATGGAAGGGGGCCCAGCCCCAGCATTTT. Amino acid sequence: CASSLWKGAQPQHF.

This chain links TRBV15 with TRBJ2-3, with a possible D match to TRBD2 (6 bases). The CDR3 covers 18 residues. Trimming shortened V by 0 bases and J by 3 bases, and 19 bases separated the two germline ends. Germline values: CDR1 LNHNV, CDR2 YYDKDF (reference sequence). CDR3 sequence reads: CATSRDTGIAALTDTQYF. For the CDR3, the DNA is TGTGCCACCAGCAGAGATACCGGGATAGCGGCCCTAACAGATACGCAGTATTTT.

The chain is built from TRBV6-6 and TRBJ1-4, with no clear D. Trimming took 0 bases from V and 4 from J, leaving 9 bases between them. This CDR3 spans 15 amino acids. CDR1 MNHNY and CDR2 SVGAGI come from the germline V gene (reference sequence). The CDR3 sequence: CASSYSARINEKLFF. For the CDR3, the DNA is TGTGCCAGCAGTTACTCGGCGCGGATTAATGAAAAACTGTTTTTT.

V usage is TRBV13 and J usage is TRBJ2-7; no reliable D call. Per the germline V gene, CDR1 is PRHDT and CDR2 is FYEKMQ (reference sequence). The length of the CDR3 is 14 residues. V was cut by 4 bases and J by 3 bases, with 13 bases left in between. CDR3 amino acids: CASSWRQRDYEQYF. In nucleotides, the CDR3 is TGTGCCAGCAGCTGGCGGCAGAGAGACTACGAGCAGTACTTC.

The genes are TRBV29-1 and TRBJ2-1; a possible D gene is TRBD1 (6 bases). V gave up 5 bases and J gave up 0 bases, with 35 bases separating them. Germline values: CDR1 SQVTM, CDR2 ANQGSEA. This CDR3 has 22 amino acids. The CDR3 reads CSVTDLSVLPPRRGHSYNEQFF. As DNA, the CDR3 is TGCAGCGTTACAGATTTATCCGTCCTACCCCCCCGAAGGGGACACTCCTACAATGAGCAGTTCTTC.

This chain joins TRBV14 and TRBJ2-5; a weak D match, TRBD2 (5 bases). This CDR3 spans 13 amino acids. Germline-derived CDR1 and CDR2 are SGHDN and FVKESK. V gave up 3 bases and J gave up 4 bases, with 9 bases separating them. Here the CDR3 reads CASSQSGGETQYF. CDR3 DNA sequence: TGTGCCAGCAGCCAGAGCGGAGGAGAGACCCAGTACTTC.

A note on this clone: This specimen includes other DNA sequences encoding the same CDR3. The chain is built from TRBV27 and TRBJ2-2; 9 bases align to TRBD1. CDR1 and CDR2 (germline): MNHEY, SMNVEV (reference sequence). This CDR3 has 14 residues. Losses at the gene ends were 5 bases for V and 5 bases for J; bases not matched to a gene: 3. CDR3 loop: CASSPGTGTGELFF. The CDR3 region has the DNA TGTGCCAGCAGTCCCGGGACAGGGACCGGGGAGCTGTTTTTT.

The J gene is TRBJ1-2, the V gene TRBV2; the match to TRBD1 covers 8 bases. The CDR3 is 14 amino acids. V shed 0 bases and J 8 bases; nucleotides not matched to a gene: 5. Germline-derived CDR1 and CDR2 are SNHLY and FYNNEI. The CDR3 nucleotides are TGTGCCAGCAGTGAAGCGGCAGGGGGCCTGGGCTACACCTTC. This encodes CASSEAAGGLGYTF.

The genes are TRBV4-1 and TRBJ2-7, with D possibly TRBD1 on 5 matching bases. Deletions cut 2 bases from V and 5 bases from J, with 7 bases between. CDR1 and CDR2 (germline): MGHRA, YSYEKL. The CDR3 contains 12 residues. The CDR3: CASSQQGHEQYF. CDR3 nucleotides: TGCGCCAGCAGCCAACAGGGCCACGAGCAGTACTTC.